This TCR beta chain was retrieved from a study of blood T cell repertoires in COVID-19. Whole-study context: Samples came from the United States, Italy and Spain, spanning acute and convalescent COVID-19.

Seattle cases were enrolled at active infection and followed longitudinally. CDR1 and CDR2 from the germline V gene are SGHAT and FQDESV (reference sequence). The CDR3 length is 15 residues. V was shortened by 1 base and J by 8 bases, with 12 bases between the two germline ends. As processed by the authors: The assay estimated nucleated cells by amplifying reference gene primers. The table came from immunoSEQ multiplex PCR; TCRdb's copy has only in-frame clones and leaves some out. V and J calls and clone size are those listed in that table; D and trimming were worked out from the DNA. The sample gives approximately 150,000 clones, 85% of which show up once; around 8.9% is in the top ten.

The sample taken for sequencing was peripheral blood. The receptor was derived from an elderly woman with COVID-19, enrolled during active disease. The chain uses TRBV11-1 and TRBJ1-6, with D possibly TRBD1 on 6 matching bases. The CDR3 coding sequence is TGTGCCAGCAGCTTAGGACAGGACGGGTATTCACCCCTCCACTTT. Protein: CASSLGQDGYSPLHF.